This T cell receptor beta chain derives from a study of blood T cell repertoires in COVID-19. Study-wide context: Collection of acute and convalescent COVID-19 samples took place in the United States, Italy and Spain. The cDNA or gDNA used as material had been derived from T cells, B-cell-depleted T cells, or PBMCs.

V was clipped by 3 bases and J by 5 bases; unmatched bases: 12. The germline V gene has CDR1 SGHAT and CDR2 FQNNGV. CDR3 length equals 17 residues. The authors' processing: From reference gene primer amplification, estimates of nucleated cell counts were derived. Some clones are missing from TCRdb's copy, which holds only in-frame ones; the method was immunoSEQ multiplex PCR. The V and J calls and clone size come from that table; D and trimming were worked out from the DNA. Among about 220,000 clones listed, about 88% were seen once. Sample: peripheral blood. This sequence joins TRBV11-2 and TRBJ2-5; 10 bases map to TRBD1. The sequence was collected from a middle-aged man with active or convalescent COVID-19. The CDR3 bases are TGTGCCAGCAGCTTCACCGGGACAGGGGATCAGTCGGAGACCCAGTACTTC. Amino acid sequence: CASSFTGTGDQSETQYF.